These 8 T cell receptor beta chains share one sample of origin, sequenced in a study of T cell changes during pregnancy in multiple sclerosis. The table came from immunoSEQ multiplex PCR; TCRdb's copy has only in-frame clones and leaves some out. The sample consists of some 41,000 clones, 70% to 90% of them appearing once. The sample here was CD8+ T cells from peripheral blood mononuclear cells, taken in the first trimester of pregnancy. Every receptor here comes from a female donor with multiple sclerosis, enrolled in a pregnancy study.

This chain connects TRBV9 to TRBJ2-1; the D gene is possibly TRBD1 (6 bases). The CDR3 spans 13 residues. Germline values: CDR1 SGDLS, CDR2 YYNGEE. V was cut by 3 bases and J by 6 bases, with 10 bases left in between. The CDR3 region has the DNA TGTGCCAGCAGCGGGACAGACGCCAATGAGCAGTTCTTC. As protein: CASSGTDANEQFF.

This CDR3 is CASSLNHGDQETQYF. CDR3 nucleotides: TGTGCCAGCAGTTTAAACCATGGAGACCAAGAGACCCAGTACTTC. V is TRBV27 and J is TRBJ2-5; no reliable D call. The V gene lost 2 bases and the J gene lost 0 bases, with 10 bases spanning the gap. CDR1 is MNHEY, CDR2 SMNVEV, per germline (reference sequence). CDR3 length: 15 residues.

V usage is TRBV7-8 and J usage is TRBJ1-1, with 8 positions matching TRBD1. Per germline, CDR1 SGHVS and CDR2 FQNEAQ. The CDR3 runs 16 residues. V dropped 1 base and J dropped 2; count of bases not matched to a gene: 6. Here the CDR3 reads CASSLEGQGSNTEAFF. The CDR3 DNA reads as TGTGCCAGCAGCTTAGAAGGACAGGGTTCCAACACTGAAGCTTTCTTT.

The V call is TRBV7-3, the J call TRBJ1-1, with D unresolved. CDR1 and CDR2 from the germline V gene are SGHTA and FQGTGA. Trimming pared 2 bases from V and 5 bases from J, leaving 12 bases between. This CDR3 has 14 amino acids. CDR3: CASSLDASGTEAFF. CDR3 coding DNA: TGTGCCAGCAGCTTAGATGCCTCGGGGACTGAAGCTTTCTTT.

V and J are TRBV5-4 and TRBJ2-7, with TRBD2 matching over 8 bases. The CDR3 length is 14 residues. Germline-derived CDR1 and CDR2 are SGHNT and YYREEE (reference sequence). The V segment lost 7 bases and the J segment 5 bases; nucleotides outside the gene matches: 11. The CDR3 DNA reads TGTGCCAGCTCCGATCGGGGGGGATCCAACGAGCAGTACTTC. Amino acid sequence: CASSDRGGSNEQYF.

The chain combines TRBV5-6 with TRBJ1-4; D gene ambiguous. Per germline, CDR1 SGHDT and CDR2 YYEEEE. The CDR3 contains 14 residues. Trimming pared 4 bases from V and 0 bases from J, leaving 7 bases between. The CDR3 region has the DNA TGTGCCAGCAGCCTACTTACAACTAATGAAAAACTGTTTTTT. It is translated as CASSLLTTNEKLFF. The full variable domain, completed using reference TRBV5-6 and TRBJ1-4, is DAGVTQSPTHLIKTRGQQVTLRCSPKSGHDTVSWYQQALGQGPQFIFQYYEEEERQRGNFPDRFSGHQFPNYSSELNVNALLLGDSALYLCASSLLTTNEKLFFGSGTQLSVL.

This chain joins TRBV7-2 and TRBJ2-1; tentatively, D is TRBD2 (6 bases). V was cut by 1 base and J by 8 bases, with 12 bases left in between. The CDR3 has 14 residues. CDR1 and CDR2 from the germline V gene are SGHTA and FQGNSA. The DNA of the CDR3 is TGTGCCAGCAGCTTAGGGACATCGGGGGATGAGCAGTTCTTC. It codes for CASSLGTSGDEQFF.

V gene TRBV5-4 combines with J gene TRBJ2-5; 10 bases are shared with TRBD2. V gave up 1 base and J gave up 4 bases; unmatched junction bases: 7. This CDR3 has 16 amino acids. From germline, CDR1 is SGHNT and CDR2 YYREEE (reference sequence). CDR3 sequence reads: CASSLSIAGGAETQYF. CDR3 sequence (DNA): TGTGCCAGCAGCTTGTCTATAGCGGGGGGTGCAGAGACCCAGTACTTC. The whole variable domain, remainder taken from reference TRBV5-4 and TRBJ2-5, is ETGVTQSPTHLIKTRGQQVTLRCSSQSGHNTVSWYQQALGQGPQFIFQYYREEENGRGNFPPRFSGLQFPNYSSELNVNALELDDSALYLCASSLSIAGGAETQYFGPGTRLLVL.